The TCR beta chain under discussion was sequenced for a study of post-analysis software for immune sequencing data. Turning to the study itself: Included courses were relapsing-remitting and secondary progressive multiple sclerosis; progressive-relapsing multiple sclerosis was also included. Study conclusions and caveats: In patients, TRBV5-6, TRBV5-1 and TRBV20-1 belonged to roughly 5 TRBV segments found more frequently than in controls. Multiple sclerosis patients showed significantly lower normalized Chao1 diversity than controls did.

Concerning this clonotype itself: Its antigen is unknown.

V lost 3 bases and J lost 6, with 9 bases in between. CDR1 SGHRS and CDR2 YFSETQ come from the germline V gene. The CDR3 consists of 12 residues. The authors incorporated unique molecular identifiers into the TCR beta cDNA libraries. TCRdb passed the PCR reads through MiXCR, listing each CDR3 protein once. The sample lists about 540,000 distinct CDR3 sequences; around 36% were seen once. The sample comprised blood. V and J are TRBV5-1 and TRBJ1-2; D is possibly TRBD1 (6 bases). The TCR comes from a girl aged 2 to 17 with multiple sclerosis. CDR3 in DNA: TGCGCCAGCAGCTACAGGGACGATGGCTACACCTTC. Translation: CASSYRDDGYTF.